These T cell receptor beta chains were read from a single sample in a study of CD8+CD57+ T cells in acquired aplastic anemia. TCRdb re-called the reads through MiXCR, storing one row per CDR3 protein. The profile covers a few hundred thousand distinct CDR3 sequences, with 55% to 70% appearing a single time and approximately 3.8% taken by the ten largest. Input material: sorted CD4+, CD8+, or CD8+CD57+ T cells (not recorded which) from PBMCs. The receptors derive from a human donor in good health, serving as a control. CDR3s include the opening cysteine and the closing phenylalanine or tryptophan. Fields, in order: clone size, J gene, D gene, V gene, CDR3 DNA, CDR3 protein. D genes are given only for firm matches. Not every row has a clone size; where given, it reads once, few, many or a size class.

>-|TRBJ1-1|TRBD1|TRBV25-1
TGTGCCAGCAGTGAACGACAGGGGTTGAACACTGAAGCTTTCTTT
CASSERQGLNTEAFF
>-|TRBJ1-5|-|TRBV5-1
TGCGCCAGCAGCAAGGGACACAGGGGCAATCAGCCCCAGCATTTT
CASSKGHRGNQPQHF
>few|TRBJ1-6|-|TRBV25-1
TGTGCCAGCAGTGATGAAGGACACCGGAATTCACCCCTCCACTTT
CASSDEGHRNSPLHF
>-|TRBJ2-4|-|TRBV28
TGTGCCAGCAGCATAGATTTAGAGGCAGCCAAAAACATTCAGTACTTC
CASSIDLEAAKNIQYF
>-|TRBJ2-3|TRBD1|TRBV12-3/TRBV12-4
TGTGCCAGCAGCTTAGGGACAGTCATAGATCCGCAGTATTTT
CASSLGTVIDPQYF
>-|TRBJ2-5|TRBD1|TRBV7-9
TGTGCCAGCAGCCCGACCGACAGGGGGCTAGAGACCCAGTACTTC
CASSPTDRGLETQYF
>few|TRBJ2-1|-|TRBV24-1
TGTGCCACCAGTGAGCTCGGGGGTGTCGCTGAGCAGTTCTTC
CATSELGGVAEQFF
>-|TRBJ2-1|TRBD2|TRBV7-2
TGTGCCAGCAGCTTAGTGTTTAGGACTAGCGGGGTCGGGGAGCAGTTCTTC
CASSLVFRTSGVGEQFF
>-|TRBJ2-7|TRBD1|TRBV24-1
TGTGCCACCAGTGATCCCCAGTCGACAGGGAAAGGTCTAGGTACCGAGCAGTACTTC
CATSDPQSTGKGLGTEQYF
>-|TRBJ2-1|-|TRBV24-1
TGTGCCACCAGCCCGGGCAGGAGCTCCTACAATGAGCAGTTCTTC
CATSPGRSSYNEQFF
>many|TRBJ2-1|TRBD1|TRBV5-1
TGCGCCAGCAGCCAGACCGGGACAGGGCTGGATGAGCAGTTCTTC
CASSQTGTGLDEQFF